One and the same sample provided the 25 T cell receptor beta chains below, sequenced in a study of immune heterogeneity within non-small cell lung tumors. Using 32 V and 13 J primers, multiplex PCR amplified TCR beta CDR3. TCRdb independently ran MiXCR on the multiplex PCR reads; one entry per CDR3 protein. The sample lists approximately 4,200 distinct CDR3 sequences, 27% seen once, with roughly an eighth in the top ten. The template consisted of bulk tumor genomic DNA, with about 0.65 ug used per sample. Taken during surgery, several biopsies per primary tumor were spaced as far apart as possible within the tumor mass. It was patients with untreated, newly diagnosed non-small cell lung cancer who underwent curative surgery. Material: lung tumor tissue. The receptors were gathered from a man aged 55 to 70 with non-small cell lung cancer.

By share, this clonotype ranks as medium-sized. The chain carries TRBV29-1 and TRBJ2-2, with D possibly matching TRBD2 (6 bases). CDR1 and CDR2 from the germline V gene are SQVTM and ANQGSEA. V was pared by 2 bases and J by 1 base, with 11 bases between. The CDR3 is made up of 15 amino acids. For the CDR3, the DNA is TGCAGCGTTGAAATCTGGGGGGAGAACACCGGGGAGCTGTTTTTT. Its translation: CSVEIWGENTGELFF.

This chain links TRBV19 with TRBJ2-6; TRBD1 aligns across 9 bases. The CDR3 extends over 16 amino acids. The germline gives CDR1 LNHDA, CDR2 SQIVND (reference sequence). V shed 5 bases, J shed 4 bases, and the junction held 6 bases outside the gene matches. CDR3 residues: CASSPGQGNGANVLTF. In nucleotides, the CDR3 is TGTGCCAGTAGTCCTGGACAGGGGAACGGGGCCAACGTCCTGACTTTC.

Remarks on this clonotype: The junction shows a germline mismatch at one end, possibly a read error. V is TRBV2 and J is TRBJ1-2; D is uncertain. CDR1 and CDR2 (germline): SNHLY, FYNNEI. This CDR3 has 12 amino acids. The CDR3 nucleotides are TGTGCCGGCAGGACGGTGGGAGAAGGCTACACCTTC. Translation: CAGRTVGEGYTF.

This clonotype has more than one count but fewer than ten. The chain employs TRBV11-2 and TRBJ2-5; tentatively, D is TRBD2 (6 bases). Deletions cut 1 base from V and 5 bases from J, with 14 bases between. The CDR3 runs to 15 residues. Germline assignment: CDR1 SGHAT and CDR2 FQNNGV. In DNA, the CDR3 is TGTGCCAGCAGCTTAGTTTCGCAGGGAGGTGAGACCCAGTACTTC. Protein: CASSLVSQGGETQYF.

The chain links TRBV29-1 to TRBJ2-3; 8 bases align to TRBD2. The CDR3 contains 13 residues. CDR1 and CDR2 (germline): SQVTM, ANQGSEA. Trimming at V came to 1 base and at J to 4 bases, leaving 1 base not matched to a gene. The DNA of the CDR3 is TGCAGCGTTGAAGGGACTAGCTCAGATACGCAGTATTTT. It encodes CSVEGTSSDTQYF.

In its sample, this clonotype was seen a few times. A much larger clone differs from this one at a single base, so this may be a read error. This chain joins TRBV7-2 and TRBJ2-7; 9 bases fit TRBD2. Germline CDR1 reads SGHTA; CDR2 reads FQGNSA. The CDR3 sequence is 17 residues long. The CDR3 here is CSSSLGLAGRPDYEQYF. The CDR3 DNA follows: TGTTCCAGCAGCCTAGGGCTAGCGGGACGTCCCGACTACGAGCAGTACTTC.

This clonotype appeared a single time. The CDR3 end shows no conserved phenylalanine or tryptophan, and so a read error is likely. V and J are TRBV19 and TRBJ2-1; unclear D gene. Germline loops: CDR1 LNHDA, CDR2 SQIVND (reference sequence). The CDR3 contains 14 residues. Between the trimmed V and J ends, which lost 7 bases and 0 bases, there was a span of 10 bases. The CDR3 loop reads CASKLGSSYNEQFS. The CDR3, as DNA: TGTGCCAGTAAGCTAGGTAGCTCCTACAATGAGCAGTTCTCC.

In its sample, this clonotype is medium-sized. The chain is built from TRBV20-1 and TRBJ2-5; TRBD2 agrees at 7 bases. The CDR3 contains 15 residues. Germline-derived CDR1 and CDR2 are DFQATT and SNEGSKA (reference sequence). The J segment lost 4 bases and the V segment lost 0 bases, leaving 8 bases of the junction unmatched. The CDR3 spells CSARDLGREGETQYF. The CDR3 coding sequence is TGCAGTGCTAGAGATCTTGGCAGGGAGGGAGAGACCCAGTACTTC.

The chain couples TRBV2 to TRBJ1-5; TRBD1 agrees at 8 bases. J was trimmed by 9 bases and V by 0 bases; bases with no gene match: 16. This CDR3 spans 18 amino acids. In germline, CDR1 is SNHLY, CDR2 FYNNEI. The DNA of the CDR3 is TGTGCCAGCAGTGAAGCGCTTTTGGGTGATCAGGGGACAGGGCCCCAGCATTTT. Its translation: CASSEALLGDQGTGPQHF.

By sample share, this clonotype is medium-sized. V gene TRBV4-3 combines with J gene TRBJ2-2, with D perhaps matching TRBD2 (5 bases). Per the germline V gene, CDR1 is LGHNA and CDR2 is YSLEER. The CDR3 sequence is 16 residues long. V lost 3 bases and J 2 bases, leaving 13 bases between the germline ends. In DNA, the CDR3 is TGCGCCAGCAGCCACCAAGCGGTCGGTAACACCGGGGAGCTGTTTTTT. Its protein is CASSHQAVGNTGELFF.

This clonotype is medium-sized (0.01 to 0.1%) in the sample. The CDR3 coding sequence is TGTGCCAGTAGCGGGACGGTGAACACTGAAGCTTTCTTT. As protein: CASSGTVNTEAFF. The rearrangement uses TRBV19 and TRBJ1-1; weak D call: TRBD1 (5 bases). V lost 6 bases and J lost 0, with 8 bases in between. This CDR3 has 13 amino acids. Germline V CDR1 and CDR2: LNHDA, SQIVND (reference sequence).

The CDR3 here is CASSSQGYEQYF. The CDR3 nucleotides are TGTGCCAGCAGTTCACAGGGGTACGAGCAGTACTTC. The chain links TRBV12-3 or TRBV12-4 to TRBJ2-7, with TRBD1 matching 7 bases. Germline trimming cut 4 bases from V and 4 bases from J; bases unmatched to any gene: 1. This CDR3 contains 12 residues.

This chain links TRBV20-1 with TRBJ2-6; perhaps TRBD1 as D (6 bases). Germline V CDR1 and CDR2: DFQATT, SNEGSKA (reference sequence). Trimming took 5 bases from V and 0 from J, leaving 17 bases between them. The CDR3 contains 17 residues. CDR3 sequence: CSASPGQPYSGANVLTF. The CDR3 bases are TGCAGTGCTTCCCCGGGACAACCTTACTCTGGGGCCAACGTCCTGACTTTC.

This clonotype has a handful of counts. The chain recombines TRBV28 with TRBJ2-5; 7 bases line up with TRBD2. Germline loops: CDR1 MDHEN, CDR2 SYDVKM. CDR3 length: 14 residues. Unmatched junction bases numbered 11, after V lost 4 bases and J lost 9 bases. This chain's CDR3 is CASSWQGGSPAQYF. CDR3 coding DNA: TGTGCCAGCAGTTGGCAGGGAGGGTCTCCGGCCCAGTACTTC.

This clonotype has just a few counts. The V gene is TRBV27, the J gene TRBJ2-1; TRBD2 matches at 7 bases. The V gene's germline CDR1 is MNHEY and CDR2 SMNVEV (reference sequence). The CDR3 has 14 residues. Germline trimming cut 6 bases from V and 5 bases from J; bases unmatched to any gene: 7. Written as DNA, the CDR3 is TGTGCCAGCAGCCCCGGGACTACCAACAATGAGCAGTTCTTC. This codes for CASSPGTTNNEQFF.

Within the sample, this clonotype is medium-sized (0.01 to 0.1%). V usage is TRBV7-8 and J usage is TRBJ1-6, with 7 bases fitting TRBD1. The CDR3 totals 13 residues. The V and J ends lost 6 bases and 10 bases, in that order; junction bases with no gene match: 6. In germline, CDR1 is SGHVS, CDR2 FQNEAQ. CDR3 sequence reads: CASRRRQGSPLHF. DNA of the CDR3: TGTGCCAGCAGGCGGAGACAGGGATCACCCCTCCACTTT.

This clonotype is medium-sized (0.01 to 0.1%). The J gene is TRBJ2-1, the V gene TRBV6-2 or TRBV6-3; maybe TRBD2 (6 bases). The CDR3 consists of 14 residues. The germline V gene encodes CDR1 MNHEY and CDR2 SVGEGT. The V gene lost 8 bases and the J gene lost 10 bases, with 21 bases spanning the gap. The CDR3 DNA reads TGTGCCAGCCGGGGAGGAGGGTCGGATAAAGAGCAGTTCTTC. Translating it yields CASRGGGSDKEQFF.

Points on this clonotype: A much more abundant neighbour one base away suggests this may be a read error. This chain uses TRBV11-3 with TRBJ2-7; 9 bases are shared with TRBD1. CDR3 length: 13 residues. Germline V gene data show CDR1 as SGHNT and CDR2 as YENEEA. The CDR3 is CASRKTGGGEHYF. The CDR3 coding sequence is TGTGCCAGCAGAAAAACAGGGGGCGGCGAGCATTACTTC.

By share, this clonotype ranks as medium-sized. In nucleotides, the CDR3 is TGTGCCAGCAGCTTGGAGTTGGGACAGGCACCCTACGAGCAGTACTTC. Translation gives CASSLELGQAPYEQYF. The rearrangement links TRBV5-4 to TRBJ2-7; TRBD1 aligns across 8 bases. The CDR3 length is 16 residues. The ends lost 0 bases at V and 2 bases at J; junction bases unmatched: 7. Germline values: CDR1 SGHNT, CDR2 YYREEE (reference sequence).

Concerning this clonotype: This clone may be a read error of a much larger clone one base away. The CDR3 here is CASGTGRGRETQYF. In nucleotides, the CDR3 is TGTGCTAGTGGTACAGGACGGGGCCGCGAGACCCAGTACTTC. V and J are TRBV12-5 and TRBJ2-5; tentatively, D is TRBD1 or TRBD2 (5 bases each). CDR3 length equals 14 residues. Germline CDR1 reads LGHNT; CDR2 reads FRNRAP. The V gene lost 5 bases and the J gene lost 5 bases, with 15 bases spanning the gap. Full variable domain (missing parts from reference TRBV12-5 and TRBJ2-5): DARVTQTPRHKVTEMGQEVTMRCQPILGHNTVFWYRQTMMQGLELLAYFRNRAPLDDSGMPKDRFSAEMPDATLATLKIQPSEPRDSAVYFCASGTGRGRETQYFGPGTRLLVL.

This clonotype is labeled as medium-sized. The gene calls are TRBV15 and TRBJ2-1; no clear D gene. V lost 0 bases and J 9 bases, leaving 12 bases between the germline ends. The germline gives CDR1 LNHNV, CDR2 YYDKDF (reference sequence). The CDR3 runs 14 residues. The DNA for the CDR3 is TGTGCCACCAGCAGAGATAGGGTCTACGGTGAGCAGTTCTTC. The encoded protein is CATSRDRVYGEQFF.

The chain couples TRBV28 to TRBJ1-4; D may be TRBD1 (6 bases). The germline gives CDR1 MDHEN, CDR2 SYDVKM. This CDR3 contains 13 residues. DNA of the CDR3: TGTGTTTCCAGGGGCAGGGCTAATGAAAAACTGTTTTTT. It translates to CVSRGRANEKLFF. Full variable domain (remainder filled in from reference TRBV28 and TRBJ1-4): DVKVTQSSRYLVKRTGEKVFLECVQDMDHENMFWYRQDPGLGLRLIYFSYDVKMKEKGDIPEGYSVSREKKERFSLILESASTNQTSMYLCVSRGRANEKLFFGSGTQLSVL.

By its share, this clonotype is medium-sized. The chain couples TRBV6-2 or TRBV6-3 to TRBJ1-1; D gene uncertain. The V gene lost 3 bases and the J gene lost 2 bases, with 10 bases spanning the gap. CDR1 MNHEY and CDR2 SVGEGT come from the germline V gene. The CDR3 length is 14 residues. CDR3 sequence (DNA): TGTGCCAGCAGTTATGCAGGTACTAACACTGAAGCTTTCTTT. As protein: CASSYAGTNTEAFF.

The CDR3 bases are TGCGCCAGCAGCTTGACAGGGGACCCCTCCTACAATGAGCAGTTCTTC. Translation gives CASSLTGDPSYNEQFF. The chain has TRBV5-1 and TRBJ2-1; 7 nucleotides match TRBD1. Germline V gene data show CDR1 as SGHRS and CDR2 as YFSETQ. V was clipped by 1 base and J by 0 bases; unmatched bases: 4. The CDR3 is 16 amino acids.

This clonotype occurred once. Mismatch with germline at one junction end may stem from a read error. The CDR3 DNA is TGTGCCAGTAGTATTTCGGCCAGGGGCTACGATCAGTACTTC. Its translation is CASSISARGYDQYF. The chain recombines TRBV19 with TRBJ2-7; weak D call: TRBD1 (6 bases). The CDR3 loop spans 14 amino acids. The V gene's germline CDR1 is LNHDA and CDR2 SQIVND (reference sequence).